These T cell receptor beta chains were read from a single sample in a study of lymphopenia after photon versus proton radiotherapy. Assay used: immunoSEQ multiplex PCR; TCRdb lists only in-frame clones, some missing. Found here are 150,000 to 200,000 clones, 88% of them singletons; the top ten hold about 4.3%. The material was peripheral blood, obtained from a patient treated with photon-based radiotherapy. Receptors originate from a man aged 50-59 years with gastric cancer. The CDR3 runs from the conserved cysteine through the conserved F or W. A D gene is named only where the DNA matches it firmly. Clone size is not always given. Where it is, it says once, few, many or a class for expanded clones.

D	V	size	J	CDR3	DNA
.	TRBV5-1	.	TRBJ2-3	CASSSTSTSTDTQYF	TGCGCCAGCAGCTCAACCAGTACTAGCACAGATACGCAGTATTTT
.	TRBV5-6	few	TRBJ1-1	CASSSGAGRDFF	TGTGCCAGCAGCTCGGGGGCAGGCCGGGACTTCTTT
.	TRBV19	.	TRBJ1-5	CASMGGTEAYNQPQHF	TGTGCCAGTATGGGGGGGACGGAAGCTTACAATCAGCCCCAGCATTTT
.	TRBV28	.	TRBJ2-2	CASGELALVTGELFF	TGTGCCAGTGGGGAACTAGCTTTGGTAACCGGGGAGCTGTTTTTT
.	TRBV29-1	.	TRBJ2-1	CSVEEGARFYNEQFF	TGCAGCGTTGAAGAGGGGGCAAGGTTTTACAATGAGCAGTTCTTC
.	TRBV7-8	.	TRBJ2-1	CASSLGMRNEQFF	TGTGCCAGCAGCTTGGGTATGAGAAATGAGCAGTTCTTC
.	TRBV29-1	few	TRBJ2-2	CSVESRTRGTGELFF	TGCAGCGTTGAGTCCAGAACCCGCGGCACCGGGGAGCTGTTTTTT
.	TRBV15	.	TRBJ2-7	CATRAGTFSYEQYF	TGTGCCACCAGGGCCGGGACCTTCTCCTACGAGCAGTACTTC
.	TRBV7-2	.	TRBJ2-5	CASSFNQGTQETQYF	TGTGCCAGCAGCTTTAACCAGGGTACTCAAGAGACCCAGTACTTC
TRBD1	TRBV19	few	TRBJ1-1	CASSRPGQETNTEAFF	TGTGCCAGTAGTAGACCGGGACAGGAAACGAACACTGAAGCTTTCTTT
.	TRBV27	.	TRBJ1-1	CASRDRGTEAFF	TGTGCCAGCAGGGACAGAGGCACTGAAGCTTTCTTT
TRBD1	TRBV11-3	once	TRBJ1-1	CASSLRQGHTEAFF	TGTGCCAGCAGCTTACGACAGGGGCACACTGAAGCTTTCTTT
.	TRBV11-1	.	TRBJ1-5	CASSLNGYSNQPQHF	TGTGCCAGCAGCTTAAATGGCTATAGCAATCAGCCCCAGCATTTT
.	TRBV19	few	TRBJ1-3	CASRDSPGNTIYF	TGTGCCAGTAGGGACAGTCCAGGAAACACCATATATTTT
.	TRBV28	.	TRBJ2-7	CASSTHRLAKGEQYF	TGTGCCAGCAGTACTCACCGATTAGCGAAGGGCGAGCAGTACTTC
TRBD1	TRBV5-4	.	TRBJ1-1	CASGTENTEAFF	TGTGCCAGCGGGACAGAGAACACTGAAGCTTTCTTT
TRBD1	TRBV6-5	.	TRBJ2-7	CASSSETGSYEQYF	TGTGCCAGCAGTTCCGAGACAGGGTCCTACGAGCAGTACTTC
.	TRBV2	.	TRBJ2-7	CASSQRYYEQYF	TGTGCCAGCAGCCAAAGATACTACGAGCAGTACTTC
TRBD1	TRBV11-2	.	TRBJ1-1	CASSSTGGRTEAFF	TGTGCCAGCAGCTCGACAGGGGGCCGGACTGAAGCTTTCTTT
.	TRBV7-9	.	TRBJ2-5	CASSLGDIGQETQYF	TGTGCCAGCAGCTTAGGGGATATCGGACAAGAGACCCAGTACTTC
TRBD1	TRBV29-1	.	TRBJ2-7	CSPGQGNYEQYF	TGCAGCCCAGGACAGGGAAACTACGAGCAGTACTTC
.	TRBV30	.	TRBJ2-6	CAWSVTITGANVLTF	TGTGCCTGGAGTGTCACCATCACCGGGGCCAACGTCCTGACTTTC
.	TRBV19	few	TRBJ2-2	CASSMGAGELFF	TGTGCCAGTAGTATGGGGGCAGGGGAGCTGTTTTTT
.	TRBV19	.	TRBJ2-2	CVSGNTGELFF	TGTGTTAGCGGGAACACCGGGGAGCTGTTTTTT
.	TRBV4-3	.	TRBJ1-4	CASSQEWGRRGYDEKLFF	TGCGCCAGCAGCCAAGAATGGGGCCGGCGGGGGTATGATGAAAAACTGTTTTTT
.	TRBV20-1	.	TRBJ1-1	CSAPSYTEAFF	TGCAGTGCTCCCTCCTACACTGAAGCTTTCTTT
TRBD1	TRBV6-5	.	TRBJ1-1	CASHPFRGRHTEAFF	TGTGCCAGCCACCCTTTCAGGGGGAGGCACACTGAAGCTTTCTTT
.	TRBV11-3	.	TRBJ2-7	CASSSGGPGEQYF	TGTGCCAGCAGCTCCGGAGGGCCGGGGGAGCAGTACTTC
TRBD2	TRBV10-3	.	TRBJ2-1	CAISGLAEGGQFF	TGTGCCATCAGTGGACTAGCGGAGGGGGGGCAGTTCTTC
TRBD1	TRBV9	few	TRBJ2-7	CASSVGTGLMGEQYF	TGTGCCAGCAGCGTAGGGACAGGGTTGATGGGCGAGCAGTACTTC
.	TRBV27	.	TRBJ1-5	CASRSTGLSNQPQHF	TGTGCCAGCCGGTCGACGGGACTCAGCAATCAGCCCCAGCATTTT
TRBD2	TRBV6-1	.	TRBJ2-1	CASSAQGRLAVYNEQFF	TGTGCCAGCAGTGCACAGGGCCGACTAGCGGTCTACAATGAGCAGTTCTTC
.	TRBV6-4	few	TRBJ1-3	CASTRGSGNTIYF	TGTGCCAGCACCAGGGGTTCAGGAAACACCATATATTTT
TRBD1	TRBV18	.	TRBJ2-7	CASSPLDRDEQYF	TGTGCCAGCTCACCGCTTGACAGGGACGAGCAGTACTTC
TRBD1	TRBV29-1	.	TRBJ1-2	CSVRTGADYGYTF	TGCAGCGTTAGGACAGGGGCGGACTATGGCTACACCTTC
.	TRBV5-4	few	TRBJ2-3	CASSFVGTDTQYF	TGTGCCAGCAGCTTCGTAGGCACAGATACGCAGTATTTT
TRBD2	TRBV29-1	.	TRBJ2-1	CSVWTSGSRNEQFF	TGCAGCGTCTGGACTAGCGGGAGTAGGAATGAGCAGTTCTTC
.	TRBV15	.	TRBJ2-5	CATSRDRGYQETQYF	TGTGCCACCAGCAGAGATCGGGGGTACCAAGAGACCCAGTACTTC
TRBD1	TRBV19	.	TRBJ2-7	CASSKVFNQGAYEQYF	TGTGCCAGTAGTAAAGTATTCAATCAGGGGGCCTACGAGCAGTACTTC
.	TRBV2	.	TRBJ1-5	CASRPQGMGNQPQHF	TGTGCCAGCAGGCCTCAGGGGATGGGCAATCAGCCCCAGCATTTT
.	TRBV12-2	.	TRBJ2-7	CASRLVARSSGRDPDEQYF	TGTGCAAGTCGCTTAGTGGCCCGAAGTAGCGGGAGGGACCCCGACGAGCAGTACTTC
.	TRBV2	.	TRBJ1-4	CASSVRGQNEKLFF	TGTGCCAGCAGTGTGAGAGGGCAGAATGAAAAACTGTTTTTT
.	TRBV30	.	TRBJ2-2	CAWSRGTGELFF	TGTGCCTGGTCCCGGGGGACCGGGGAGCTGTTTTTT
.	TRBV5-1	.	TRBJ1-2	CASSPRDRHYGYTF	TGCGCCAGCAGCCCCCGGGACCGCCACTATGGCTACACCTTC
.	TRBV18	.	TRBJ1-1	CASSPPGADMNTEAFF	TGTGCCAGCTCACCTCCCGGCGCAGACATGAACACTGAAGCTTTCTTT
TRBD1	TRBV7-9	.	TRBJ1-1	CASRGTGNTEAFF	TGTGCCAGCAGGGGGACAGGAAACACTGAAGCTTTCTTT
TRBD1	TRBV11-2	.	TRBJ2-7	CASSAIRDRADEQYF	TGTGCCAGCAGCGCAATCCGTGACAGGGCCGACGAGCAGTACTTC
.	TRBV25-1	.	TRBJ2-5	CASSEYMGARFQETQYF	TGTGCCAGCAGTGAATATATGGGGGCAAGATTCCAAGAGACCCAGTACTTC
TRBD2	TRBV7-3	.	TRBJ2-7	CASSLTFSGEGRDEQYF	TGTGCCAGCAGCTTAACCTTTAGCGGGGAGGGCCGAGACGAGCAGTACTTC
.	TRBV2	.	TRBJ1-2	CASRGLPNYGYTF	TGTGCCAGCCGAGGCCTTCCCAACTATGGCTACACCTTC
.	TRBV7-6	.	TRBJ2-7	CASSLDASGSYEQYF	TGTGCCAGCAGCTTAGATGCTTCAGGGTCCTACGAGCAGTACTTC
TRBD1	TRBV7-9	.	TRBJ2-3	CASSRTGSTDTQYF	TGTGCCAGCAGCCGGACAGGGTCCACAGATACGCAGTATTTT
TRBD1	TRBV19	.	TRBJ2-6	CASRRTGSSGANVLTF	TGTGCCAGTAGGAGGACAGGGAGCTCTGGGGCCAACGTCCTGACTTTC
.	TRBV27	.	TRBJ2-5	CASTDYQGETQYF	TGTGCCAGCACAGACTACCAAGGGGAGACCCAGTACTTC
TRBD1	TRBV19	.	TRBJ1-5	CASSGLTGEDQPQHF	TGTGCCAGTAGCGGCCTGACAGGGGAAGATCAGCCCCAGCATTTT
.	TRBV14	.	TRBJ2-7	CASSSRPTGYVTYEQYF	TGTGCCAGCAGCTCTAGGCCGACAGGTTACGTGACCTACGAGCAGTACTTC